These 20 T cell receptor beta chains were sequenced from one sample in a study of blood T cell repertoires in COVID-19. Using immunoSEQ multiplex PCR, the repertoire was profiled, and TCRdb retains in-frame clones only, with some absent. The table has approximately 110,000 clones, approximately 90% seen once. The source material was peripheral blood. The receptors were sampled from a man aged 45 to 65 with COVID-19, enrolled during active disease.

This sequence joins TRBV5-8 and TRBJ2-3, with D possibly matching TRBD2 (5 bases). CDR3 size: 16 residues. CDR1 is SGHTS, CDR2 YDEGEE, per germline. V was clipped by 0 bases and J by 1 base, with 12 bases between them. The CDR3 DNA sequence: TGTGCCAGCAGCTTGGAGCCGGGATCACGCACAGATACGCAGTATTTT. Protein: CASSLEPGSRTDTQYF.

The gene calls are TRBV6-5 and TRBJ2-1, with a weak D call TRBD2 (5 bases). V lost 8 bases to trimming and J lost 1 base, with 6 bases between them. In germline, CDR1 is MNHEY, CDR2 SVGAGI. CDR3 size: 12 residues. The CDR3 protein is CASGSSYNEQFF. In nucleotides, the CDR3 is TGTGCCAGCGGGAGTTCCTACAATGAGCAGTTCTTC.

This clone came up a few times. The chain carries TRBV11-2 and TRBJ2-3; D remains ambiguous. The germline CDR1 and CDR2 sequences are SGHAT and FQNNGV. V lost 5 bases, J lost 1 base, and 7 bases lay in between. CDR3 size: 13 residues. CDR3 protein: CASSHPGTDTQYF. The CDR3 DNA reads as TGTGCCAGCAGCCATCCGGGCACAGATACGCAGTATTTT.

For the CDR3, the DNA is TGTGCCAGCTCACCACCGTTTTCCTCAGCGAACACCGGGGAGCTGTTTTTT. Its translation is CASSPPFSSANTGELFF. The V call is TRBV18, the J call TRBJ2-2, with D unresolved. V dropped 0 bases and J dropped 0 bases, with 11 bases sitting between them. This CDR3 comprises 17 residues. The V gene's germline CDR1 is KGHSH and CDR2 LQKENI.

The J gene is TRBJ2-1, the V gene TRBV6-1, with 13 positions matching TRBD2. In germline, CDR1 is MNHNS, CDR2 SASEGT. J lost 7 bases, V lost 4 bases, and 16 bases had no gene match. The CDR3 length is 19 residues. CDR3 region: CASSGGGLAGREPANEQFF. CDR3 DNA sequence: TGTGCCAGCAGTGGCGGGGGACTAGCGGGAAGGGAACCAGCGAATGAGCAGTTCTTC.

Only one count was recorded for this clone. The genes are TRBV30 and TRBJ1-4; D might be TRBD1 (5 bases). The CDR3 sequence is 17 residues long. Per germline, CDR1 GTSNPN and CDR2 SVGIG (reference sequence). Trimming took off 2 bases at V and 0 bases at J, with 16 bases between the two ends. The CDR3 sequence: CAWSPRQMGTTNEKLFF. The CDR3 coding sequence is TGTGCCTGGAGTCCACGACAGATGGGAACAACTAATGAAAAACTGTTTTTT.

V gene TRBV10-3 combines with J gene TRBJ2-3, with a weak D call TRBD2 (5 bases). Trimming took 3 bases from V and 6 from J, leaving 13 bases between them. The germline gives CDR1 ENHRY, CDR2 SYGVKD. The CDR3 has 14 residues. CDR3 loop: CAISEGGTHDTQYF. In DNA form, the CDR3 reads TGTGCCATCAGTGAAGGAGGAACCCACGATACGCAGTATTTT.

The J gene is TRBJ2-7, the V gene TRBV11-2; perhaps TRBD1 as D (6 bases). Per germline, CDR1 SGHAT and CDR2 FQNNGV. The CDR3 runs 14 residues. V lost 5 bases, J lost 6 bases, and 17 bases lay in between. This CDR3 is CASSPGSRGSEQYF. The CDR3 bases are TGTGCCAGCAGCCCAGGGAGCAGGGGTAGCGAGCAGTACTTC.

V usage is TRBV6-5 and J usage is TRBJ2-7; 7 bases fit TRBD1. The CDR3 has 12 residues. Germline assignment: CDR1 MNHEY and CDR2 SVGAGI. Germline trimming cut 7 bases from V and 2 bases from J; bases unmatched to any gene: 2. The CDR3 loop reads CASKTGTYEQYV. CDR3 nucleotide sequence: TGTGCCAGCAAGACAGGGACCTACGAGCAGTACGTC.

The gene calls are TRBV6-2 or TRBV6-3 and TRBJ2-7; D might be TRBD1 (5 bases). The CDR3 has 14 residues. Per the germline V gene, CDR1 is MNHEY and CDR2 is SVGEGT. Trimming pared 5 bases from V and 2 bases from J, leaving 13 bases between. The CDR3 here is CASSRQGLPYEQYV. The CDR3 DNA follows: TGTGCCAGCAGTAGGCAGGGTCTTCCCTACGAGCAGTACGTC.

The chain is built from TRBV5-4 and TRBJ2-1; 16 nucleotides align to TRBD2. V was clipped by 5 bases and J by 7 bases; unmatched bases: 9. Germline V gene lookup returns CDR1 SGHNT and CDR2 YYREEE (reference sequence). This CDR3 is built from 17 residues. The CDR3 reads CASRWGLAGGRGNEQFF. CDR3 bases: TGTGCCAGCAGATGGGGACTAGCGGGAGGGAGAGGGAATGAGCAGTTCTTC. Full variable domain (remainder filled in from reference TRBV5-4 and TRBJ2-1): ETGVTQSPTHLIKTRGQQVTLRCSSQSGHNTVSWYQQALGQGPQFIFQYYREEENGRGNFPPRFSGLQFPNYSSELNVNALELDDSALYLCASRWGLAGGRGNEQFFGPGTRLTVL.

This chain connects TRBV28 to TRBJ2-7; D is unresolved. Germline CDR1 is MDHEN and CDR2 is SYDVKM. V lost 5 bases and J 3 bases, leaving 8 bases between the germline ends. The CDR3 runs to 12 residues. CDR3 in DNA: TGTGCCAGCAGTAATAGGAGCTACGAGCAGTACTTC. It is translated as CASSNRSYEQYF.

The V and J genes are TRBV11-2 and TRBJ2-7, with TRBD2 matching 7 bases. The germline V gene encodes CDR1 SGHAT and CDR2 FQNNGV. The CDR3 length is 18 residues. The V segment lost 7 bases and the J segment 3 bases; nucleotides outside the gene matches: 21. CDR3 sequence (DNA): TGTGCCAGCACCACCAGTAGCGGATACGCTAGCGGATACTACGAGCAGTACTTC. Protein sequence: CASTTSSGYASGYYEQYF.

This rearrangement joins TRBV3-1 (or the pseudogene TRBV3-2) to TRBJ2-3; 11 bases are shared with TRBD2. Per germline, CDR1 LGHDT and CDR2 YNNKEL (reference sequence). The CDR3 extends over 16 amino acids. V was pared by 4 bases and J by 4 bases, with 7 bases of the junction left unmatched. As DNA, the CDR3 is TGTGCCAGCAGCCCACGCCCGGGACTAGCGGCAGATACGCAGTATTTT. Its translation: CASSPRPGLAADTQYF.

This chain connects TRBV3-1 (or the pseudogene TRBV3-2) to TRBJ2-5; TRBD2 matches at 8 bases. Germline CDR1 is LGHDT and CDR2 is YNNKEL (reference sequence). V was clipped by 4 bases and J by 4 bases; unmatched bases: 5. The CDR3 is 14 residues long. The CDR3 DNA is TGTGCCAGCAGCCGAGGCGCGGGGGGAGAGACCCAGTACTTC. Translating gives CASSRGAGGETQYF.

This chain uses TRBV19 with TRBJ1-5; 8 bases match TRBD1. The CDR3 spans 15 residues. Germline values: CDR1 LNHDA, CDR2 SQIVND (reference sequence). Losses at the gene ends were 7 bases for V and 3 bases for J; bases not matched to a gene: 8. The CDR3 spells CASTDGQGFNQPQHF. As DNA, the CDR3 is TGTGCCAGTACCGATGGACAGGGTTTCAATCAGCCCCAGCATTTT.

The rearrangement links TRBV19 to TRBJ2-6; D unresolved. In germline, CDR1 is LNHDA, CDR2 SQIVND (reference sequence). V lost 2 bases to trimming and J lost 1 base, with 6 bases between them. The CDR3 runs to 15 residues. The CDR3 sequence: CASSIIQSGANVLTF. For the CDR3, the DNA is TGTGCCAGTAGTATAATACAGTCTGGGGCCAACGTCCTGACTTTC.

V and J are TRBV28 and TRBJ2-7; 11 bases match TRBD1. CDR1 and CDR2 (germline): MDHEN, SYDVKM. CDR3 length: 16 residues. V shed 0 bases and J 0 bases; nucleotides not matched to a gene: 1. CDR3 protein: CASSLWGQGDSYEQYF. The CDR3 DNA reads as TGTGCCAGCAGTTTATGGGGACAGGGGGACTCCTACGAGCAGTACTTC.

The rearrangement links TRBV5-4 to TRBJ1-4, with 9 nucleotides matching TRBD1. CDR3 length: 14 amino acids. V lost 2 bases, J lost 7 bases, and 3 bases stayed unmatched. The germline V gene encodes CDR1 SGHNT and CDR2 YYREEE (reference sequence). CDR3 nucleotides: TGTGCCAGCAGCTTACAGGGGGCGAGTGAAAAACTGTTTTTT. Translating it yields CASSLQGASEKLFF.

This chain uses TRBV28 with TRBJ1-6; TRBD1 agrees at 8 bases. V trimming: 8 bases; J trimming: 6 bases; junction bases outside the gene matches: 9. CDR1 and CDR2 from the germline V gene are MDHEN and SYDVKM. This CDR3 has 15 residues. CDR3: CASGARDRSNSPLHF. The DNA for the CDR3 is TGTGCCAGCGGAGCGAGGGACAGGAGTAATTCACCCCTCCACTTT.